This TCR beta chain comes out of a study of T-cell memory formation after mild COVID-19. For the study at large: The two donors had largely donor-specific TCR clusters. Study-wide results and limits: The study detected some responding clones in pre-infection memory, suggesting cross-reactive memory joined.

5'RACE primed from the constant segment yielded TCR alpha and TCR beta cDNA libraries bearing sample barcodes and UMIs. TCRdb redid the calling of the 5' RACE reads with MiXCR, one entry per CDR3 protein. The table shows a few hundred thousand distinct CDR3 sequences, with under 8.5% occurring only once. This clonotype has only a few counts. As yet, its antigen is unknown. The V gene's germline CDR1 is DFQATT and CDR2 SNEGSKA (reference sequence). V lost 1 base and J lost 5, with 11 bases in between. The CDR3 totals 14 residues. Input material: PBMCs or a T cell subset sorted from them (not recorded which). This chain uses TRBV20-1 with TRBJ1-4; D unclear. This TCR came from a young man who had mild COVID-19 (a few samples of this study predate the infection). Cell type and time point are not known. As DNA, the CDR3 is TGCAGTGCTAGAGCCGGACCATCAAATGAAAAACTGTTTTTT. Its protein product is CSARAGPSNEKLFF.